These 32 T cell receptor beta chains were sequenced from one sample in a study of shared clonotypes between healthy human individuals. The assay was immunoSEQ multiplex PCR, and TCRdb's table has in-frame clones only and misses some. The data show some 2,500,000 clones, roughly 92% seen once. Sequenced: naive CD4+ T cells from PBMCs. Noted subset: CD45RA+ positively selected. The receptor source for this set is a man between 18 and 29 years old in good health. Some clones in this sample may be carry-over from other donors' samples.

The CDR3 DNA follows: TGTGCCAGCATGGGCGGGAGGTACAATGAGCAGTTCTTC. Translated: CASMGGRYNEQFF. This chain uses TRBV2 with TRBJ2-1; 8 nucleotides align to TRBD2. Germline V lookup: CDR1 SNHLY, CDR2 FYNNEI. CDR3 length: 13 residues. V shed 7 bases, J shed 4 bases, and the junction held 3 bases outside the gene matches.

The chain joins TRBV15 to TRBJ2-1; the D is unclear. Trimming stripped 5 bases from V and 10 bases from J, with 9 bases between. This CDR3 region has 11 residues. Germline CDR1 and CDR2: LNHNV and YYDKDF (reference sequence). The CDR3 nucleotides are TGTGCCACCAGCCTCAAACGGGAGCAGTTCTTC. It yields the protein CATSLKREQFF.

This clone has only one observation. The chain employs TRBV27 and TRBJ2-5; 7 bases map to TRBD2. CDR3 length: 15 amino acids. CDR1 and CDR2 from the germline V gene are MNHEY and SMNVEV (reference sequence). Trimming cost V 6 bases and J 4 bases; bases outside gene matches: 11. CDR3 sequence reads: CASSSWVGGRETQYF. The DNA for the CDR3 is TGTGCCAGCAGCTCCTGGGTGGGGGGGAGAGAGACCCAGTACTTC.

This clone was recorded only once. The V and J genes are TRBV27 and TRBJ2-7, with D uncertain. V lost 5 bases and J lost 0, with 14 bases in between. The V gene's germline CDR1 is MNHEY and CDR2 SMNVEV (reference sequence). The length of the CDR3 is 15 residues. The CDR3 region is CASSVTVESSYEQYF. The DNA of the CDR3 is TGTGCCAGCAGTGTGACTGTGGAAAGCTCCTACGAGCAGTACTTC.

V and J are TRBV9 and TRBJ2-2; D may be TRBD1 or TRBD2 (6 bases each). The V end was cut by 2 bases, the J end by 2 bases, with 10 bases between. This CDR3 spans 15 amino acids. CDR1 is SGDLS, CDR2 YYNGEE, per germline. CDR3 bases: TGTGCCAGCAGCGTTTGGGGGGCCAACACCGGGGAGCTGTTTTTT. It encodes CASSVWGANTGELFF.

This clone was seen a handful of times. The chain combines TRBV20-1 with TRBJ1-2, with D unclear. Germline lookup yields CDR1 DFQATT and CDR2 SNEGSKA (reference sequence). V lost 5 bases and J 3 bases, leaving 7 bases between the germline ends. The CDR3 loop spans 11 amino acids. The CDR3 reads CSAPVDYGYTF. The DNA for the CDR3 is TGCAGTGCTCCCGTGGACTATGGCTACACCTTC.

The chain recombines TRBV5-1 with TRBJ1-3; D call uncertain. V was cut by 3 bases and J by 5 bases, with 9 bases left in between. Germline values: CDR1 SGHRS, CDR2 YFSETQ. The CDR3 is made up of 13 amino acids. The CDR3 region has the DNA TGCGCCAGCAGCTCGGGGAGGCGAAACACCATATATTTT. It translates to CASSSGRRNTIYF.

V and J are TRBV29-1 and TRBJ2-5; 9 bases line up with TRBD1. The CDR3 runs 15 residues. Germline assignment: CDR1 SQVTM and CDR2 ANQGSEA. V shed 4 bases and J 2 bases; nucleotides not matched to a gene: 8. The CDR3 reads CSVAPGTGKQETQYF. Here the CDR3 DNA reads TGCAGCGTTGCCCCCGGGACAGGGAAACAAGAGACCCAGTACTTC.

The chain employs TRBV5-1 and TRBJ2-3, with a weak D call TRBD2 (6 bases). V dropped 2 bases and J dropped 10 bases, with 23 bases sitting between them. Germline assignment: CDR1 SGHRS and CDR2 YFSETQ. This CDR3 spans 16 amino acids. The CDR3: CASSLRVAGTQGPQYF. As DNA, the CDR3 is TGCGCCAGCAGCTTAAGGGTCGCGGGGACTCAGGGACCGCAGTATTTT.

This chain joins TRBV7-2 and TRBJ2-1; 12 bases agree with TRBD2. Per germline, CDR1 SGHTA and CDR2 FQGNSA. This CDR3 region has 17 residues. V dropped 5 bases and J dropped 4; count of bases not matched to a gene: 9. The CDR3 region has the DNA TGTGCCAGCAGCATCTCGCTAGCGGGAGGGCGGTACAATGAGCAGTTCTTC. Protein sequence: CASSISLAGGRYNEQFF.

The CDR3 loop reads CAIGRGRDQPQHF. CDR3 in DNA: TGTGCCATCGGTAGGGGCAGAGATCAGCCCCAGCATTTT. V is TRBV10-3 and J is TRBJ1-5, with D possibly matching TRBD1 (5 bases). The CDR3 sequence is 13 residues long. The germline V gene has CDR1 ENHRY and CDR2 SYGVKD. The germline V and J ends were trimmed by 8 bases and 5 bases, with 13 bases remaining between them.

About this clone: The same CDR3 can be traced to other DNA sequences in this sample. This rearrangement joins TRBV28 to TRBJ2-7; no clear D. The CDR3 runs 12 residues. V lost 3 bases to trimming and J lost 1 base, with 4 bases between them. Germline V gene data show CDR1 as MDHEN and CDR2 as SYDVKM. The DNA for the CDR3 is TGTGCCAGCAGTTTTAGGTCCTACGAGCAGTACTTC. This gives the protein CASSFRSYEQYF.

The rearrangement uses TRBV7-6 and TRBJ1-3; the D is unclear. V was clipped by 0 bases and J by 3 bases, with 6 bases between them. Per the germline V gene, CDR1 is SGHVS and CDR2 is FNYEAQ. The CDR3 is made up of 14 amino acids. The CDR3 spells CASSLAGFGNTIYF. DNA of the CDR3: TGTGCCAGCAGCTTAGCGGGATTTGGAAACACCATATATTTT.

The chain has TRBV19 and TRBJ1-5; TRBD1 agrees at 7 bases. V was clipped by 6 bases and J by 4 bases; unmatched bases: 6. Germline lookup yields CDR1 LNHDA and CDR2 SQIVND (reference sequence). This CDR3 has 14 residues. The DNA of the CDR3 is TGTGCCAGTAGCCTGGGACAGAAGAATCAGCCCCAGCATTTT. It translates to CASSLGQKNQPQHF.

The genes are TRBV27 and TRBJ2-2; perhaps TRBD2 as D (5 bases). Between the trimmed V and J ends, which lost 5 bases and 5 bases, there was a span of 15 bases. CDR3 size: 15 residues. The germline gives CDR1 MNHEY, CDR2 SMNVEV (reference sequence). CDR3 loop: CASSRTGRRTGELFF. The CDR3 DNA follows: TGTGCCAGCAGTCGTACGGGAAGGAGGACCGGGGAGCTGTTTTTT.

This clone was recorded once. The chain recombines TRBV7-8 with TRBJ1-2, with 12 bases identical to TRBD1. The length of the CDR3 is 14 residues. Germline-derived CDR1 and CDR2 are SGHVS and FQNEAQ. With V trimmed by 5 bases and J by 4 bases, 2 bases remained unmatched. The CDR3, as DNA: TGTGCCAGCAGCGGGACAGGGGGCGTCTATGGCTACACCTTC. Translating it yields CASSGTGGVYGYTF.

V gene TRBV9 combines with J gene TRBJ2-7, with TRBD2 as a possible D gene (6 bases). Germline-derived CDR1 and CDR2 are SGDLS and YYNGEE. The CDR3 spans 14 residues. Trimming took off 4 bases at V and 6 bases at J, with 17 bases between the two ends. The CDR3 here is CASSFSGVVGEQYF. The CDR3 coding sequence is TGTGCCAGCAGCTTCTCGGGGGTGGTGGGCGAGCAGTACTTC.

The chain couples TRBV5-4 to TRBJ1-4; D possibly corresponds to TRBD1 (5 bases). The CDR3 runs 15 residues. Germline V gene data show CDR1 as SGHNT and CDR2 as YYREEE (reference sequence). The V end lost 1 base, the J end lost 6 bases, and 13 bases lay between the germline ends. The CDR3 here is CASSLRRAGHEKLFF. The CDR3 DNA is TGTGCCAGCAGCTTGAGGCGGGCAGGGCATGAAAAACTGTTTTTT.

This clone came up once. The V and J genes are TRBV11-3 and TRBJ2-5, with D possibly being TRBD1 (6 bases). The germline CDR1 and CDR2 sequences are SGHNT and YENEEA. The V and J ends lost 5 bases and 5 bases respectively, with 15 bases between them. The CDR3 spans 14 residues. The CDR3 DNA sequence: TGTGCCAGCAGCCAAGGGGGATGGGGGGAGACCCAGTACTTC. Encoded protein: CASSQGGWGETQYF. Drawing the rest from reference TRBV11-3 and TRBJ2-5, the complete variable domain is EAGVVQSPRYKIIEKKQPVAFWCNPISGHNTLYWYLQNLGQGPELLIRYENEEAVDDSQLPKDRFSAERLKGVDSTLKIQPAELGDSAVYLCASSQGGWGETQYFGPGTRLLVL.

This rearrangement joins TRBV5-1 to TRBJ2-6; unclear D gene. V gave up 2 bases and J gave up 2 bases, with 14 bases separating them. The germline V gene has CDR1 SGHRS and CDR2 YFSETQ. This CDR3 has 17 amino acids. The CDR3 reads CASSFPPIGAGANVLTF. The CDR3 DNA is TGCGCCAGCAGCTTTCCCCCAATAGGCGCTGGGGCCAACGTCCTGACTTTC.

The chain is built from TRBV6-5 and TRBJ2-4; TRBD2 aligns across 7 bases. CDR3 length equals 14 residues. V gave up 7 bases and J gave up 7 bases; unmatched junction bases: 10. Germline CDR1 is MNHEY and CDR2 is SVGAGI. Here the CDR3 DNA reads TGTGCCAGCAAACGGGGGGAAGGGTGGAACATTCAGTACTTC. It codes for CASKRGEGWNIQYF.

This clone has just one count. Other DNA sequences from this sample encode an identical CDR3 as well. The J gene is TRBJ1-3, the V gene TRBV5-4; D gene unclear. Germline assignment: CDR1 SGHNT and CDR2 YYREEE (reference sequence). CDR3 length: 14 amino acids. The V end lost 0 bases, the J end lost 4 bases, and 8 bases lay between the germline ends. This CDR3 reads CASSLGRGGNTIYF. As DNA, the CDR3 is TGTGCCAGCAGCTTGGGACGTGGGGGAAACACCATATATTTT.

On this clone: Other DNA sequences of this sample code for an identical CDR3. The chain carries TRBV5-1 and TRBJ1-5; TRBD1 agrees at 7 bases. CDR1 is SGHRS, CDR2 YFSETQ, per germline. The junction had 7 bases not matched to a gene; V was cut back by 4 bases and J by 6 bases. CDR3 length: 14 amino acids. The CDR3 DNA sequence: TGCGCCAGCAGCCTTCGACAGGGCGGTCAGCCCCAGCATTTT. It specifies CASSLRQGGQPQHF.

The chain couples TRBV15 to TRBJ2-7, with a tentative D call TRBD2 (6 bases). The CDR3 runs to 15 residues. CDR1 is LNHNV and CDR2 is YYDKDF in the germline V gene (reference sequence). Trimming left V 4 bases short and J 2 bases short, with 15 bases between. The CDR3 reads CATSNPWRGTYEQYF. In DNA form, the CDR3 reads TGTGCCACCAGCAATCCCTGGAGGGGTACCTACGAGCAGTACTTC.

The DNA for the CDR3 is TGTGCCAGCAGCCGGGACAACAGTCAAGAGACCCAGTACTTC. Protein: CASSRDNSQETQYF. This chain connects TRBV2 to TRBJ2-5; D perhaps matches TRBD1 (6 bases). CDR3 length equals 14 residues. Trimming pared 6 bases from V and 2 bases from J, leaving 13 bases between. Germline CDR1 SNHLY, CDR2 FYNNEI.

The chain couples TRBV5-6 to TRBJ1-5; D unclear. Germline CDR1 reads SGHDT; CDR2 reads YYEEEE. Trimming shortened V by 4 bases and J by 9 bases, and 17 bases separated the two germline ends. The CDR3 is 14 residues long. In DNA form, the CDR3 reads TGTGCCAGCAGCGGGGAAGGCAGGTGGTGGCCCCAGCATTTT. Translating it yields CASSGEGRWWPQHF.

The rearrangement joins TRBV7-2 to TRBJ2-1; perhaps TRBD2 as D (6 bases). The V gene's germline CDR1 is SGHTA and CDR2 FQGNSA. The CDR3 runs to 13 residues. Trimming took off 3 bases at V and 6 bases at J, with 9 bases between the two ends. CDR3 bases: TGTGCCAGCAGCTTGGGACTTATCAATGAGCAGTTCTTC. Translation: CASSLGLINEQFF.

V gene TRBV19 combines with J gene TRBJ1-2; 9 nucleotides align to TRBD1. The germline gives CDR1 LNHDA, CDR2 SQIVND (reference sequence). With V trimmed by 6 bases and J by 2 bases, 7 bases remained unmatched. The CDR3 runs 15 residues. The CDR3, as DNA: TGTGCCAGTAGGTACTCCGGGACAGGGAACTATGGCTACACCTTC. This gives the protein CASRYSGTGNYGYTF.

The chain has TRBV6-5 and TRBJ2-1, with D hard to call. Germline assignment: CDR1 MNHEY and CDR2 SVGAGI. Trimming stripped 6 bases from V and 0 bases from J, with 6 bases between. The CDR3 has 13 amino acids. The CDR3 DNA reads TGTGCCAGCAGCTTTAACTCCTACAATGAGCAGTTCTTC. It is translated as CASSFNSYNEQFF.

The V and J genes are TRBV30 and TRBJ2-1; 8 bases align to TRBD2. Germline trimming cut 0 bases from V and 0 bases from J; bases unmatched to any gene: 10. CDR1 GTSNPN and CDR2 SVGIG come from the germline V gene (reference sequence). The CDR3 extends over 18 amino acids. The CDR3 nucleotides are TGTGCCTGGAGTGTCTCAGCGGGAGCGTCAAACTCCTACAATGAGCAGTTCTTC. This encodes CAWSVSAGASNSYNEQFF. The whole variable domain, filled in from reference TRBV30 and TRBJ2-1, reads SQTIHQWPATLVQPVGSPLSLECTVEGTSNPNLYWYRQAAGRGLQLLFYSVGIGQISSEVPQNLSASRPQDRQFILSSKKLLLSDSGFYLCAWSVSAGASNSYNEQFFGPGTRLTVL.

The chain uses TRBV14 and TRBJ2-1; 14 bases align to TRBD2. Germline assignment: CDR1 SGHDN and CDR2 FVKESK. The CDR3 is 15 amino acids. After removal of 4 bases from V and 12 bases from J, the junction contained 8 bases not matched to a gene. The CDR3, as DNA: TGTGCCAGCAGCCCCATGGGACTAGCGGGAGATTGGCAGTTCTTC. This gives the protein CASSPMGLAGDWQFF.

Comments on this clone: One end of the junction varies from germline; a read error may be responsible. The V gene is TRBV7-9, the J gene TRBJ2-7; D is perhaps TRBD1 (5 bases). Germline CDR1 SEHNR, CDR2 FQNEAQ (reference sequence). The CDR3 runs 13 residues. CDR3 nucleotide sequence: TGTGCCAGCAGCTTCGGACAAGGCGGACACGTTGACTTC. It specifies CASSFGQGGHVDF.